The clone carrying this T cell receptor beta chain was seen only once. Its antigen is unidentified. This sample is drawn from a study of Ad26.COV2.S vaccination and SARS-CoV-2 variants. Study-level background: Vaccine-arm donor from the placebo-controlled COV1001 Ad26.COV2.S trial. Once, or twice with 56 days between doses, Ad26.COV2.S was given intramuscularly.

The V end lost 3 bases, the J end lost 0 bases, and 8 bases lay between the germline ends. This CDR3 contains 14 residues. Germline lookup yields CDR1 LNHDA and CDR2 SQIVND (reference sequence). Treatment described: roughly 19 received Ad26.COV2.S at low or high dose, single or two shots; several received placebo; per-sample allocation not given. All samples were drawn on day 63, counting from the first vaccine or placebo injection. TCRdb's table, derived via immunoSEQ multiplex PCR, lists solely in-frame clones and lacks some. The sample shows hundreds of thousands of clones, 85% to 90% of them seen only once. Regarding the study as a whole: Measures of TCR breadth and depth may have fallen short of total T cell responses. Spike-specific TCR breadth ran higher among vaccine recipients than placebo recipients.

J is TRBJ1-1 and V is TRBV19, with D unclear. This receptor was taken from a person between 18 and 60 years old who received the Ad26.COV2.S COVID-19 vaccine or a placebo. This sample comprised peripheral blood, obtained in a trial of Ad26.COV2.S vaccine versus placebo. The CDR3 region has the DNA TGTGCCAGTAGTATCGGCGGAGTGAACACTGAAGCTTTCTTT. This sequence encodes CASSIGGVNTEAFF.